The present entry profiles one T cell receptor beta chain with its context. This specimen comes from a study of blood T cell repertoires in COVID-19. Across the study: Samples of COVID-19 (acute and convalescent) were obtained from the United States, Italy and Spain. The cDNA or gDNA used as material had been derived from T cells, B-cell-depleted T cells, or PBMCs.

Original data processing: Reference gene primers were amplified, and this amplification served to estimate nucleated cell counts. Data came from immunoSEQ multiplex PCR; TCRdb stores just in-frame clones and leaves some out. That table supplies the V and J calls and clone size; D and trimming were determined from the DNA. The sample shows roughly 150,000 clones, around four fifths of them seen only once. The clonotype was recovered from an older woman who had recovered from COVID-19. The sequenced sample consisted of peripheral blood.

The CDR3 DNA reads TGCGCCAGCAGCCCCCCGGCGGGGGCCACAGATACGCAGTATTTT. Translated, it gives CASSPPAGATDTQYF. V is TRBV5-1 and J is TRBJ2-3, with a possible D match to TRBD2 (7 bases). The CDR3 has 15 residues. Germline V CDR1 and CDR2: SGHRS, YFSETQ. The V gene lost 4 bases and the J gene lost 2 bases, with 14 bases spanning the gap.